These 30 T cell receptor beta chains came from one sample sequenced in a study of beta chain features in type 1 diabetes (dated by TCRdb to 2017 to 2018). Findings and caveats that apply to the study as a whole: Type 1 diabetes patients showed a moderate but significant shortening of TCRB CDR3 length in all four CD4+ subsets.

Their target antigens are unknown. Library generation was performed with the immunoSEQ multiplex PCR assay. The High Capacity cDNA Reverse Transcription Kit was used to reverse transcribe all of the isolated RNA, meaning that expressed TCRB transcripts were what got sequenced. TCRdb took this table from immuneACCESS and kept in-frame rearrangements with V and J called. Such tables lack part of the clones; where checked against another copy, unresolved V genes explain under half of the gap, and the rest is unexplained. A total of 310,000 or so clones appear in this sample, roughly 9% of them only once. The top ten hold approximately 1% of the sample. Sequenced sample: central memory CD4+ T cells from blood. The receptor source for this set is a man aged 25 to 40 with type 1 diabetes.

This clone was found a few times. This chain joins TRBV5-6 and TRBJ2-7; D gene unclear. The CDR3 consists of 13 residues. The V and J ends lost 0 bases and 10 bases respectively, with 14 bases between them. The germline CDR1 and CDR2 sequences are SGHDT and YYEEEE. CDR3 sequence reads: CASSLEQVSVQYF. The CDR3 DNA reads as TGTGCCAGCAGCTTGGAGCAGGTCTCCGTTCAGTACTTC.

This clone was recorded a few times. CDR3 residues: CASGGSSGGETQYF. CDR3 in DNA: TGCGCCAGCGGAGGGAGTAGCGGGGGGGAGACCCAGTACTTC. This sequence joins TRBV10-2 and TRBJ2-5; 10 bases agree with TRBD2. V shed 8 bases, J shed 5 bases, and the junction held 8 bases outside the gene matches. Germline values: CDR1 WSHSY, CDR2 SAAADI. The CDR3 has 14 amino acids.

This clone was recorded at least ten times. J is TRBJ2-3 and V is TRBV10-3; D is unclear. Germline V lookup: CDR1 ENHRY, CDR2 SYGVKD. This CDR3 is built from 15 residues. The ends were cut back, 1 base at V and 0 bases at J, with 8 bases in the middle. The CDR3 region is CAISELGSSTDTQYF. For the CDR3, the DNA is TGTGCCATCAGTGAGTTGGGTTCTAGCACAGATACGCAGTATTTT.

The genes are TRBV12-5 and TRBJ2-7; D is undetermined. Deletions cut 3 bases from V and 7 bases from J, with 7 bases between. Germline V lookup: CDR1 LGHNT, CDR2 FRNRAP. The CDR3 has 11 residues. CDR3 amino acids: CASGFFEEQYF. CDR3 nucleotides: TGTGCTAGTGGTTTCTTCGAAGAGCAGTACTTC. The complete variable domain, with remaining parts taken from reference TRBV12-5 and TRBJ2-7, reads DARVTQTPRHKVTEMGQEVTMRCQPILGHNTVFWYRQTMMQGLELLAYFRNRAPLDDSGMPKDRFSAEMPDATLATLKIQPSEPRDSAVYFCASGFFEEQYFGPGTRLTVT.

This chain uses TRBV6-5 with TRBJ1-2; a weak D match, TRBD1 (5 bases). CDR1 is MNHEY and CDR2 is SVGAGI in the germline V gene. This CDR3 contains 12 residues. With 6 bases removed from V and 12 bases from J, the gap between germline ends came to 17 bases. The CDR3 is CASRPAGPGHTF. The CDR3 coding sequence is TGTGCCAGCAGGCCCGCCGGGCCGGGGCACACCTTC.

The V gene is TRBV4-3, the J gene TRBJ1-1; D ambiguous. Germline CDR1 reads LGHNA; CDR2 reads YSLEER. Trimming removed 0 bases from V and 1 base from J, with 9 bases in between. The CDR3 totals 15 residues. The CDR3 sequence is CASSQEYGRNTEAFF. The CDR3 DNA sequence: TGCGCCAGCAGCCAAGAGTACGGAAGGAACACTGAAGCTTTCTTT.

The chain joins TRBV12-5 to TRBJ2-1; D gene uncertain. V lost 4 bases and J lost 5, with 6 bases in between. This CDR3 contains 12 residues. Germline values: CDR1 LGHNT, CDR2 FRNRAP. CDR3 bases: TGTGCTAGTGGTTCCGAGGACAATGAGCAGTTCTTC. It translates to CASGSEDNEQFF.

This CDR3 reads CASSLAVLYEQYF. The DNA of the CDR3 is TGTGCCAGCAGCTTAGCCGTCCTCTACGAGCAGTACTTC. The chain uses TRBV7-2 and TRBJ2-7; no clear D gene. The germline gives CDR1 SGHTA, CDR2 FQGNSA. V was pared by 0 bases and J by 3 bases, with 6 bases between. The CDR3 has 13 amino acids.

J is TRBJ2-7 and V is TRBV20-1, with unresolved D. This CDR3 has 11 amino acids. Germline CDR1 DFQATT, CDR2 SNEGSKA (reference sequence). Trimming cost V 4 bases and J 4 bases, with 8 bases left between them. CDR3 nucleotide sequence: TGCAGTGCTAATGTCGATTACGAGCAGTACTTC. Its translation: CSANVDYEQYF.

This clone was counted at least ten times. CDR3 sequence (DNA): TGTGCCAGCAGTTTATCAGGAAAGCCCCCACGGAGTACGCAGTATTTT. Its translation: CASSLSGKPPRSTQYF. The chain has TRBV27 and TRBJ2-3, with D unresolved. Trimming left V 0 bases short and J 8 bases short, with 18 bases between. CDR1 is MNHEY and CDR2 is SMNVEV in the germline V gene (reference sequence). The CDR3 has 16 residues.

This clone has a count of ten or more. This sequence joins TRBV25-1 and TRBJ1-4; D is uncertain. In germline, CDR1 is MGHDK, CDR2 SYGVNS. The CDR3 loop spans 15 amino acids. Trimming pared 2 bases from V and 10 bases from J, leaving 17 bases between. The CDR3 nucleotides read TGTGCCAGCAGTGAAGACATAGGTCTAGTGGGAAAACTGTTTTTT. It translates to CASSEDIGLVGKLFF.

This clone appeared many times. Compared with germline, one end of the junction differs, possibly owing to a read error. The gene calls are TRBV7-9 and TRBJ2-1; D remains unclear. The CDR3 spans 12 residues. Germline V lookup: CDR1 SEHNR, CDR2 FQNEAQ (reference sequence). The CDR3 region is CAGSLGYNEQFF. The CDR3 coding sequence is TGTGCCGGCAGCCTAGGATACAATGAGCAGTTCTTC.

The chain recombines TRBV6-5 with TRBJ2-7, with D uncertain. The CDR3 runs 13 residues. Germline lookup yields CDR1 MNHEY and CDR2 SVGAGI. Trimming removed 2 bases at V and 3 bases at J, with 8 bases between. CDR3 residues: CASSYPTLYEQYF. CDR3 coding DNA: TGTGCCAGCAGTTACCCCACCCTCTACGAGCAGTACTTC.

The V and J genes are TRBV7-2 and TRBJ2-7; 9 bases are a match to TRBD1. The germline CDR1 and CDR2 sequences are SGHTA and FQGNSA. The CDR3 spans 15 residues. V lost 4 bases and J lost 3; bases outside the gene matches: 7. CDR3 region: CASSSTGGALYEQYF. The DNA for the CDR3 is TGTGCCAGCAGCTCGACAGGGGGGGCCCTCTACGAGCAGTACTTC.

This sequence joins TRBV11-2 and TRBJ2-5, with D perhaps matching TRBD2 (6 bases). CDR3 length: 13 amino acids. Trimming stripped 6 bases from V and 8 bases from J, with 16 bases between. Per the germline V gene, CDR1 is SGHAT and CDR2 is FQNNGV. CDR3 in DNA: TGTGCCAGCAGTGGGGACTTGGGGCACACCCAGTACTTC. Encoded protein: CASSGDLGHTQYF.

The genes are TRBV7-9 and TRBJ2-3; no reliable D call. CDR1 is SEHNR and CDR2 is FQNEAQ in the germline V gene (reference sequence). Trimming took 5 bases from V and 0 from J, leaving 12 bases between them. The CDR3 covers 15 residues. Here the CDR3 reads CASSPVGISTDTQYF. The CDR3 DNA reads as TGTGCCAGCAGCCCAGTTGGGATCAGCACAGATACGCAGTATTTT.

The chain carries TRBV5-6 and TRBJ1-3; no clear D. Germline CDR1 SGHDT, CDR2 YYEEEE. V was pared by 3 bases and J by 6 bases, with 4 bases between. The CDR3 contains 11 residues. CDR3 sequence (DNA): TGTGCCAGCAGCTGGGAAAACACCATATATTTT. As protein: CASSWENTIYF.

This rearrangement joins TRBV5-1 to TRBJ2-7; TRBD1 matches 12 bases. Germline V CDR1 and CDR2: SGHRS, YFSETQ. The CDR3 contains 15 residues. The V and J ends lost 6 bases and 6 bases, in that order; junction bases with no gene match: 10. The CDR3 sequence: CASTEAGQGATEQYF. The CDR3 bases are TGCGCCAGCACGGAAGCGGGACAGGGGGCGACCGAGCAGTACTTC.

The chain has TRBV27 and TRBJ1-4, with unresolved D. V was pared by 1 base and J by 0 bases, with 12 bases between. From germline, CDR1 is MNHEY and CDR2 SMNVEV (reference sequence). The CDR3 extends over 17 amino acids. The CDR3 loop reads CASSLWSPSATNEKLFF. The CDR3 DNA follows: TGTGCCAGCAGTTTATGGTCACCCTCCGCAACTAATGAAAAACTGTTTTTT.

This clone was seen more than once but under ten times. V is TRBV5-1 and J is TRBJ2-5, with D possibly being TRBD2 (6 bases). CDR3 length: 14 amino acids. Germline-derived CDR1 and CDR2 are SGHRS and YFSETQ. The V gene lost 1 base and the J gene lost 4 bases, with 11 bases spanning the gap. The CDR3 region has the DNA TGCGCCAGCAGCTTGCTCACAGCGGGAGAGACCCAGTACTTC. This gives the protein CASSLLTAGETQYF.

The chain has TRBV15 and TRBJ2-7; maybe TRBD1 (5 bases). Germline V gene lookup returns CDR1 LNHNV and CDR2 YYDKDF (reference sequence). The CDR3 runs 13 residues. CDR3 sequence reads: CLTSKGHSYEQYF. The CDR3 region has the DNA TGTCTTACCAGCAAGGGGCACTCCTACGAGCAGTACTTC.

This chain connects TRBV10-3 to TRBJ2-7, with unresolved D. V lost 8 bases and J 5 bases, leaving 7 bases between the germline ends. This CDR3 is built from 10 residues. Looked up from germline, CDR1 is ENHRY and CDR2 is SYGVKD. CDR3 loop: CAIGENEQYF. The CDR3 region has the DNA TGTGCCATCGGAGAAAACGAGCAGTACTTC.

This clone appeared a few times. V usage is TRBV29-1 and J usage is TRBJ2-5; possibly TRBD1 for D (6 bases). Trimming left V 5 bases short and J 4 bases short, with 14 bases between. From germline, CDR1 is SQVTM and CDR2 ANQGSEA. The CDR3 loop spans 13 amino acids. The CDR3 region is CSVNRVGAETQYF. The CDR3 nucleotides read TGCAGCGTTAACAGGGTGGGGGCAGAGACCCAGTACTTC.

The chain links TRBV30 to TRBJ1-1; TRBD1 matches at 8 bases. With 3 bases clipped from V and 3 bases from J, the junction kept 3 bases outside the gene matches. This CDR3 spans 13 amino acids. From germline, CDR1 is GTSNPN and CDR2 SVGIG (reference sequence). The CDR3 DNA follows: TGTGCCTGGAGCAGACAGGGGTACACTGAAGCTTTCTTT. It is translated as CAWSRQGYTEAFF.

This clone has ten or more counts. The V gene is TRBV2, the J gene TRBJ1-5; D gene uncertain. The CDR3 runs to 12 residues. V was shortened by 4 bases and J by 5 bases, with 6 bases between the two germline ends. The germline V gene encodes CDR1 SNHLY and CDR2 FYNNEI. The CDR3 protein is CASSAGDQPQHF. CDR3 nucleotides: TGTGCCAGCAGTGCAGGAGATCAGCCCCAGCATTTT.

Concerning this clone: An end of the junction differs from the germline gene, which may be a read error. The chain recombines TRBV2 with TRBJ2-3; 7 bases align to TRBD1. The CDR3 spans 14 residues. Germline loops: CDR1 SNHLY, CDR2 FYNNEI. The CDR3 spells CASTPGQTTHTQYF. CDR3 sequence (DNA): TGTGCCAGCACCCCGGGACAGACCACACATACGCAGTATTTT.

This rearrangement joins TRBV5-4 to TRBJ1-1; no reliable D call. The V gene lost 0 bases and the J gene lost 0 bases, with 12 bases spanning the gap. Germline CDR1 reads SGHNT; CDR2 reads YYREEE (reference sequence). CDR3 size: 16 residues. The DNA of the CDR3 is TGTGCCAGCAGCTTGGGTGGGAGAGGGATGAACACTGAAGCTTTCTTT. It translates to CASSLGGRGMNTEAFF. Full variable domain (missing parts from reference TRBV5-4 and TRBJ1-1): ETGVTQSPTHLIKTRGQQVTLRCSSQSGHNTVSWYQQALGQGPQFIFQYYREEENGRGNFPPRFSGLQFPNYSSELNVNALELDDSALYLCASSLGGRGMNTEAFFGQGTRLTVV.

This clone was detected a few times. The CDR3 region has the DNA TGTGCCAGCAGCTTGTCACAGATAAACTCCTATGGCTACACCTTC. This translates into CASSLSQINSYGYTF. The chain combines TRBV5-6 with TRBJ1-2; D unresolved. The germline V gene encodes CDR1 SGHDT and CDR2 YYEEEE. This CDR3 has 15 amino acids. Trimming removed 1 base from V and 4 bases from J, with 14 bases in between.

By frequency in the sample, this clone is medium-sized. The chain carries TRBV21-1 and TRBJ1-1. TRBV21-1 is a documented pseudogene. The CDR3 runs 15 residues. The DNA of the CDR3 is TGTGCCAGCAGCCTTTTGGGGGGGATGAACACTGAAGCTTTCTTT. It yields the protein CASSLLGGMNTEAFF.

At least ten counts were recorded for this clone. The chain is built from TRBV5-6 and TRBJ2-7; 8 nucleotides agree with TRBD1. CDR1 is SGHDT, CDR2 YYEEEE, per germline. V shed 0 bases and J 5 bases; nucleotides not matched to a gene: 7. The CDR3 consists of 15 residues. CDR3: CASSLDPGGKHEQYF. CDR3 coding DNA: TGTGCCAGCAGCTTGGATCCAGGGGGCAAGCACGAGCAGTACTTC.